Listed here is a single T cell receptor (beta chain). V lost 1 base, J lost 5 bases, and 3 bases stayed unmatched. The germline CDR1 and CDR2 sequences are LGHNA and YSLEER. CDR3 size: 15 residues. Here immunoSEQ multiplex PCR was the method, and the copy in TCRdb shows in-frame clones only, minus some. The top ten hold more than 1.5% of the sample, which has about 100,000 clones, over 80% seen once. The data belong to a study of T cell changes during pregnancy in multiple sclerosis. The clonotype originates from a female donor with multiple sclerosis, enrolled in a pregnancy study. This chain links TRBV4-3 with TRBJ2-2, with TRBD1 matching over 8 bases. The sample here was peripheral blood, taken after pregnancy. The CDR3, as DNA: TGCGCCAGCAGCCAAGGGACAGGGAAAACCGGGGAGCTGTTTTTT. This encodes CASSQGTGKTGELFF.